The rows below give T cell receptor beta chains drawn from one sample of a study of response to subunit inactivated influenza vaccine. TCRdb used MiXCR to reprocess the RT-PCR reads, holding one entry per CDR3 protein. The table lists 750,000 to 850,000 distinct CDR3 sequences, about 18% of them singletons. The material sequenced was PBMCs from blood, taken about 5 days after vaccination. The receptors shown here come from a man aged 50-59 years who received an inactivated influenza vaccine. CDR3s include the opening cysteine and the closing phenylalanine or tryptophan. The order of the fields is V gene, J gene, clone size, D gene, CDR3 DNA, CDR3 protein. D genes are given only for firm matches. Size is stated for part of the rows, as once, few or many counts, or as a class when the clone is expanded.

TRBV5-1	TRBJ2-3	many	TRBD1	TGCGCCAGCAGCTTGGTGGCAGGGGGCGCCGATACGCAGTATTTT	CASSLVAGGADTQYF
TRBV29-1	TRBJ2-2	few	TRBD1	TGCAGTTCATTGTTTCGGGGATACTACAGGGGGCTGTCCACCGGGGAGCTGTTTTTT	CSSLFRGYYRGLSTGELFF
TRBV10-3	TRBJ2-2	NA	NA	TGTGCCATCAGAACCCAGTTGACCGGGGAGCTGTTTTTT	CAIRTQLTGELFF
TRBV12-3/TRBV12-4	TRBJ2-7	many	NA	TGTGCCAGCAGTTTTCAACCCACTACCTACGAGCAGTACTTC	CASSFQPTTYEQYF
TRBV20-1	TRBJ2-5	NA	TRBD1	TGCAGTGCTAGAGGTTCGAGGGGGCGGTTGGAGACCCAGTACTTC	CSARGSRGRLETQYF
TRBV20-1	TRBJ2-5	many	TRBD1	TGCAGTGCTAGTGAATGGACAGGGAGCGAGACCCAGTACTTC	CSASEWTGSETQYF
TRBV20-1	TRBJ2-7	many	NA	TGCAGTGGCAGCTTCCGGGACTCCCCCTACGAGCAGTACTTC	CSGSFRDSPYEQYF
TRBV12-3/TRBV12-4	TRBJ2-3	many	TRBD2	TGTGCCAGCAGCTCGACTAGCCCTGGAGATACGCAGTATTTT	CASSSTSPGDTQYF
TRBV6-2/TRBV6-3	TRBJ2-1	NA	NA	TGTGCAGTGGGCTCCTACAATGAGCAGTTCTTC	CAVGSYNEQFF
TRBV4-3	TRBJ2-1	few	TRBD1	TGCGCCAGCAGCCAAGATGGTCCCCCCATTTGGACAGGGGTTGGGAATGAGCAGTTCTTC	CASSQDGPPIWTGVGNEQFF
TRBV20-1	TRBJ2-5	few	TRBD2	TGCAGTGCTAGATCCCAAATAGGGACTAGCGGCCAAGAGACCCAGTACTTC	CSARSQIGTSGQETQYF
TRBV18	TRBJ2-7	NA	NA	TGTGCCAGCTCACCCACCCCGGGACGCAGCTCCTACGAGCAGTACTTC	CASSPTPGRSSYEQYF
TRBV12-3/TRBV12-4	TRBJ1-3	many	TRBD1	TGTGCCAGCAGTCGTGACAGGGTAGCAAGTGGAAACACCATATATTTT	CASSRDRVASGNTIYF
TRBV4-1	TRBJ2-7	NA	TRBD1	TGCGCCAGCAGCCCTACAGGGGGAGTCTACGAGCAGTACTTC	CASSPTGGVYEQYF
TRBV12-3/TRBV12-4	TRBJ1-6	few	NA	TGTGCCAGCAGTTTAGCGCATGGGGGGCCCTATAATTCACCCCTCCACTTT	CASSLAHGGPYNSPLHF